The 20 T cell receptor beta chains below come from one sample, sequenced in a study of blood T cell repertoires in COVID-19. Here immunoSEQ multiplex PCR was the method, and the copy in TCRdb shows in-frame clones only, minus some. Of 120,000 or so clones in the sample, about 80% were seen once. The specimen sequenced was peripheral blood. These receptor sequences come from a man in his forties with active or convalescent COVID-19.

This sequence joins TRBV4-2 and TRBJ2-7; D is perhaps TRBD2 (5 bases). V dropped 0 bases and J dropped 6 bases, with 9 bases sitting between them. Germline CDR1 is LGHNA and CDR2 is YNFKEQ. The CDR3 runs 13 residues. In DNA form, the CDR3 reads TGTGCCAGCAGCCAAGACACGGACTCCGAGCAGTACTTC. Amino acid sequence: CASSQDTDSEQYF.

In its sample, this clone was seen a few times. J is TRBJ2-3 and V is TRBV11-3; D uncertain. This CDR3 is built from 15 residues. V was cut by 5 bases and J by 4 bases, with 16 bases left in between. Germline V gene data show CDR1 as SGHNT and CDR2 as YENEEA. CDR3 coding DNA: TGTGCCAGCAGCAGGATAGCTTCAGAGGCAGATACGCAGTATTTT. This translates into CASSRIASEADTQYF.

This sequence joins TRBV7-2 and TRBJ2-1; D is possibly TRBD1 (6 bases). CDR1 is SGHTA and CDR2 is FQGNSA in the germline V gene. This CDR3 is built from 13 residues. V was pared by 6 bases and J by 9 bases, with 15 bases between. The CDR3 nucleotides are TGTGCCAGCAGTAAACAGGGATATCGTGAGCAGTTCTTC. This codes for CASSKQGYREQFF. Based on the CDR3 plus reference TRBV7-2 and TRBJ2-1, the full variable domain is GAGVSQSPSNKVTEKGKDVELRCDPISGHTALYWYRQSLGQGLEFLIYFQGNSAPDKSGLPSDRFSAERTGGSVSTLTIQRTQQEDSAVYLCASSKQGYREQFFGPGTRLTVL.

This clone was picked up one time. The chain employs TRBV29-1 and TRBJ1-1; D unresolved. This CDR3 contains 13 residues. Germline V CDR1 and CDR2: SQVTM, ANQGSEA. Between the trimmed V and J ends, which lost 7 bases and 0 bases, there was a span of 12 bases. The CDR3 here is CSAHTALNTEAFF. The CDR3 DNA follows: TGCAGCGCGCACACAGCCCTGAACACTGAAGCTTTCTTT.

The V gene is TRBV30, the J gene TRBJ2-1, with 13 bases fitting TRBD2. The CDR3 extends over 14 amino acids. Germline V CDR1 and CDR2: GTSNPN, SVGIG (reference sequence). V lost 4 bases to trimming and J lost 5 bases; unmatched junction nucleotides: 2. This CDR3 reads CAWTGLAGNNEQFF. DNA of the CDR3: TGTGCCTGGACGGGACTAGCGGGGAACAATGAGCAGTTCTTC.

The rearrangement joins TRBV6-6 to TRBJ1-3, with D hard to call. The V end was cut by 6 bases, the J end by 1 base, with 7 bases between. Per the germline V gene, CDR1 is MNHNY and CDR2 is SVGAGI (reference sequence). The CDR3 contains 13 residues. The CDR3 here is CASRGGSGNTIYF. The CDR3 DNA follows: TGTGCCAGCAGGGGAGGTTCTGGAAACACCATATATTTT.

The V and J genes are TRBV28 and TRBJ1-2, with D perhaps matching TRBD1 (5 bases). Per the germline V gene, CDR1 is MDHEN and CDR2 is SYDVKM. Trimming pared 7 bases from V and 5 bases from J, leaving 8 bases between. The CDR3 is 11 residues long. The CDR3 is CASTAGYGYTF. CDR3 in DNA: TGTGCCAGCACGGCAGGGTATGGCTACACCTTC.

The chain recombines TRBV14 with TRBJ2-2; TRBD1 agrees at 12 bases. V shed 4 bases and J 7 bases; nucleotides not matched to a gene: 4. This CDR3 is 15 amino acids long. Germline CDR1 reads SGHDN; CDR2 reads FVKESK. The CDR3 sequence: CASSLRDRGLGELFF. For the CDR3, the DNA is TGTGCCAGCAGCCTCCGGGACAGGGGGCTCGGGGAGCTGTTTTTT.

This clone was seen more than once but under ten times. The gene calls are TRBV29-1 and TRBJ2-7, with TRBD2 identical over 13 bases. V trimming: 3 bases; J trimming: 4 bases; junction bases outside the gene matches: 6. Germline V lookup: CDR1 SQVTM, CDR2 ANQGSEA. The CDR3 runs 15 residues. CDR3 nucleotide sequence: TGCAGCGTTGATCGTTCGGGACTAGCGGGGTACGAGCAGTACTTC. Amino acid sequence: CSVDRSGLAGYEQYF.

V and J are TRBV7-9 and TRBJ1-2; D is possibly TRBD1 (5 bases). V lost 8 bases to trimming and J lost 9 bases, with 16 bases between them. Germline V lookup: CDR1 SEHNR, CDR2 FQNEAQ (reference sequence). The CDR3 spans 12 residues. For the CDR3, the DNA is TGTGCCAGCGCTCGGGACTCCGGTCGCTACACCTTC. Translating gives CASARDSGRYTF.

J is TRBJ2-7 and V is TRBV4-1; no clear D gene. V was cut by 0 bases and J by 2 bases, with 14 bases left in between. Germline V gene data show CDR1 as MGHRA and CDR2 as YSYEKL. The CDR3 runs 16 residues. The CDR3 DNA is TGCGCCAGCAGCCAAGATTCAGGCCCCTCGACCTACGAGCAGTACTTC. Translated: CASSQDSGPSTYEQYF.

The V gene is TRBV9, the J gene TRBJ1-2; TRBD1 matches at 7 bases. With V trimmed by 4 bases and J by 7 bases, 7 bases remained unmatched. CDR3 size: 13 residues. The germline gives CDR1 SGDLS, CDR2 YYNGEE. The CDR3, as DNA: TGTGCCAGCAGCTCAACTGACAGGGTTGGCTACACCTTC. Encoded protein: CASSSTDRVGYTF. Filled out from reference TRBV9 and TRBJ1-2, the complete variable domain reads DSGVTQTPKHLITATGQRVTLRCSPRSGDLSVYWYQQSLDQGLQFLIQYYNGEERAKGNILERFSAQQFPDLHSELNLSSLELGDSALYFCASSSTDRVGYTFGSGTRLTVV.

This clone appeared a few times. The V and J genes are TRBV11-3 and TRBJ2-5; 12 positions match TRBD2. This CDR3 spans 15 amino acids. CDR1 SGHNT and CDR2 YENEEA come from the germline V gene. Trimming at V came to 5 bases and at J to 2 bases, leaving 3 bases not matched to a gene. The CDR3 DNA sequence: TGTGCCAGCAGCCTGACTAGCGGGGGACAAGAGACCCAGTACTTC. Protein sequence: CASSLTSGGQETQYF.

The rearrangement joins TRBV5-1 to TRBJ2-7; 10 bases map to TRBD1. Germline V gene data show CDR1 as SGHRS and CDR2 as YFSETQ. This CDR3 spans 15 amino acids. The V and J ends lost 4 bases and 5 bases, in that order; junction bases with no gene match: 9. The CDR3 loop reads CASSVSGQGFHEQYF. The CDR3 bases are TGCGCCAGCAGCGTGTCGGGACAGGGGTTTCACGAGCAGTACTTC.

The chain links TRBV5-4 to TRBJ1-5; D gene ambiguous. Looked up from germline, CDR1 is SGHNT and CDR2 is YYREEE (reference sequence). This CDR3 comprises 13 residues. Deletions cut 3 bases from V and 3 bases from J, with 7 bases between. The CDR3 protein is CASSSGNNQPQHF. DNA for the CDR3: TGTGCCAGCAGCTCGGGAAACAATCAGCCCCAGCATTTT.

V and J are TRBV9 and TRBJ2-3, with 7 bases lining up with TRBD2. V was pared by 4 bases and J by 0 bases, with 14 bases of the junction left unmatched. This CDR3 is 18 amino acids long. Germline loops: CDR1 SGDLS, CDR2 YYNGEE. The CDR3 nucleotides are TGTGCCAGCAGCCCCCACCTTATAGGGGAGGGTAGCACAGATACGCAGTATTTT. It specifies CASSPHLIGEGSTDTQYF.

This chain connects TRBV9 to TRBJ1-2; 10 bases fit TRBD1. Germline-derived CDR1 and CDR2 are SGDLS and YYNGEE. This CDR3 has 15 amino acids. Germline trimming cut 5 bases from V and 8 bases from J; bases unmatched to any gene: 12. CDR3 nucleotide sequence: TGTGCCAGCAGAGGACAGGGGGATGTTCGCAGCGGCTACACCTTC. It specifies CASRGQGDVRSGYTF.

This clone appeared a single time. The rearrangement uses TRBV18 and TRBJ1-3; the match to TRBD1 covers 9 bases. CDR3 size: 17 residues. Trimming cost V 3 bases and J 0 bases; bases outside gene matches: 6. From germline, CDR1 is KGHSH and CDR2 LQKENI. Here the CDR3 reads CASSPWDRESSGNTIYF. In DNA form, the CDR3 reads TGTGCCAGCTCACCGTGGGACAGGGAGAGCTCTGGAAACACCATATATTTT.

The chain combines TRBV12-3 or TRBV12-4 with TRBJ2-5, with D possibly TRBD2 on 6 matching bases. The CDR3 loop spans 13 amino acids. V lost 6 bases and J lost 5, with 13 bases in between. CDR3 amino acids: CASRPGGTETQYF. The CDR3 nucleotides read TGTGCCAGCAGGCCCGGGGGTACCGAGACCCAGTACTTC.

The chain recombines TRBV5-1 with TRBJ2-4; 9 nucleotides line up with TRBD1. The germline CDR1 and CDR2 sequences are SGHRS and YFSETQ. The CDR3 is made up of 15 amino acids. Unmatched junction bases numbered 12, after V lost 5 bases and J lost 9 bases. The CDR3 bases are TGCGCCAGCAGAGCCTCCGGGACAGGGATCGGCATTCAGTACTTC. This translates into CASRASGTGIGIQYF.